This T cell receptor (beta chain) was profiled in a study of blood T cell repertoires in COVID-19. The wider study: Sites across the United States, Italy and Spain contributed samples from acute and convalescent COVID-19. Sources were T cells, B-cell-depleted T cells, or PBMCs; the material itself was cDNA or gDNA.

This CDR3 has 13 residues. Germline values: CDR1 LNHDA, CDR2 SQIVND (reference sequence). Trimming removed 6 bases at V and 3 bases at J, with 9 bases between. Per the study methods: Estimated nucleated cell counts came from reference gene primer amplification. Method: immunoSEQ multiplex PCR; TCRdb's copy keeps in-frame clones and lacks some. V and J calls and clone size are copied from that table; D and trimming were computed from the DNA. The data contain 350,000 to 450,000 clones, around 84% of them singletons. Only one count was recorded for this clone. This rearrangement joins TRBV19 to TRBJ1-3, with D uncertain. The sample comprised peripheral blood. The TCR sequence derives from a woman aged 18-29 years with acute or convalescent COVID-19. CDR3: CASRVRGGNTIYF. CDR3 in DNA: TGTGCCAGTAGAGTAAGAGGTGGAAACACCATATATTTT.